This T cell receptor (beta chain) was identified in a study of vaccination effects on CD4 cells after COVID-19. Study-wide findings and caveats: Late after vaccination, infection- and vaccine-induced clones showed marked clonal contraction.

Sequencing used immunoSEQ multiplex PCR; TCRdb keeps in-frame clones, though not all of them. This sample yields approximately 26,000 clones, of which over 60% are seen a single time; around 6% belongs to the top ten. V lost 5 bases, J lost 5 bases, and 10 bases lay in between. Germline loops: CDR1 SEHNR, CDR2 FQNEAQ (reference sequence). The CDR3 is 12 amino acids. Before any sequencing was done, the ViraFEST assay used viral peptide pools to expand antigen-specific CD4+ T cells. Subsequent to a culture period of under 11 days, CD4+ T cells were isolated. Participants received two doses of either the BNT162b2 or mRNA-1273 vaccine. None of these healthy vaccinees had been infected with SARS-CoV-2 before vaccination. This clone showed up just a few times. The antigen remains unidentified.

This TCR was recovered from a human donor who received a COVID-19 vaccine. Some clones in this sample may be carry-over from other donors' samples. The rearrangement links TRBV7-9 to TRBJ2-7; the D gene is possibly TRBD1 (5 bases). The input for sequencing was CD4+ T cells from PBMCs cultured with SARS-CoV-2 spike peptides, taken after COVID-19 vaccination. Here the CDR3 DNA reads TGTGCCAGCAGCCACGGACAAAACGAGCAGTACGTC. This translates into CASSHGQNEQYV.